What follows are 26 T cell receptor beta chains derived from one specimen sequenced in a study of T cells in Graves' hyperthyroidism and ophthalmopathy. There were TCR beta CDR3 regions amplified from RNA transcripts. Using the HTBI primer set, a first-round RT-PCR was run on the TCR CDR3. Each CDR3 protein gets one entry after TCRdb re-called the multiplex PCR reads with MiXCR. Of about 600,000 distinct CDR3 sequences listed, around 15% are singletons. Sample: blood. The receptors here all came from a woman aged 40-49 years with Graves' ophthalmopathy.

This clonotype was detected many times. The CDR3 DNA reads TGTGCCAGCAAGGGACTAGCGGGAGGCTACAATGAGCAGTTCTTC. Translation: CASKGLAGGYNEQFF. The V gene is TRBV2, the J gene TRBJ2-1, with TRBD2 matching over 15 bases. V lost 7 bases and J lost 3; bases outside the gene matches: 1. Germline CDR1 SNHLY, CDR2 FYNNEI. The CDR3 length is 15 residues.

This clonotype came up once. An end of the junction does not agree with germline; a read error may underlie this. The CDR3 reads CAISADRQSSYNSPLHF. CDR3 nucleotide sequence: TGTGCCATCAGTGCCGACCGCCAGAGCTCCTATAATTCACCCCTCCACTTT. This chain joins TRBV6-5 and TRBJ1-6; D call uncertain. Germline V gene sequence: CDR1 MNHEY, CDR2 SVGAGI. The CDR3 runs to 17 residues.

This clonotype was counted many times. The chain employs TRBV20-1 and TRBJ2-1; D gene uncertain. The CDR3 totals 15 residues. CDR1 is DFQATT, CDR2 SNEGSKA, per germline (reference sequence). V lost 0 bases and J lost 6, with 15 bases in between. CDR3 amino acids: CSARDIRLPVNEQFF. The CDR3 nucleotides read TGCAGTGCTAGAGATATCCGACTCCCTGTCAATGAGCAGTTCTTC.

This clonotype was counted only a few times. CDR3 amino acids: CASSLNSGGFYGYTF. Here the CDR3 DNA reads TGTGCCAGCAGCTTAAACTCAGGGGGGTTCTATGGCTACACCTTC. The chain carries TRBV7-8 and TRBJ1-2, with 7 nucleotides matching TRBD1. The CDR3 runs 15 residues. Germline V gives CDR1 SGHVS, CDR2 FQNEAQ. J gave up 4 bases and V 2 bases, and 7 bases lay outside the gene matches. Full variable domain (rest looked up from reference TRBV7-8 and TRBJ1-2): GAGVSQSPRYKVAKRGQDVALRCDPISGHVSLFWYQQALGQGPEFLTYFQNEAQLDKSGLPSDRFFAERPEGSVSTLKIQRTQQEDSAVYLCASSLNSGGFYGYTFGSGTRLTVV.

This clonotype was seen repeatedly, ten times or more. This chain's CDR3 is CASRSPNTEAFF. The DNA for the CDR3 is TGTGCCAGCAGATCTCCGAACACTGAAGCTTTCTTT. V usage is TRBV12-3 or TRBV12-4 and J usage is TRBJ1-1; no clear D. Trimming took off 6 bases at V and 1 base at J, with 6 bases between the two ends. The CDR3 extends over 12 amino acids.

The gene calls are TRBV3-1 and TRBJ2-1; 8 bases line up with TRBD2. Trimming removed 4 bases from V and 8 bases from J; junction bases left unmatched: 4. Germline loops: CDR1 LGHDT, CDR2 YNNKEL (reference sequence). There are 13 residues in the CDR3. The CDR3, as DNA: TGTGCCAGCAGCCCCGGGGGGGCCCATGAGCAGTTCTTC. It yields the protein CASSPGGAHEQFF.

With regard to this clonotype: A clone one base away is much larger, so this may be a read error. The chain links TRBV19 to TRBJ2-7, with 11 bases identical to TRBD1. Trimming removed 5 bases from V and 3 bases from J; junction bases left unmatched: 6. Germline CDR1 LNHDA, CDR2 SQIVND (reference sequence). The CDR3 extends over 15 amino acids. CDR3 residues: CASSPPGTGGYEQYF. Written as DNA, the CDR3 is TGTGCCAGTAGTCCCCCCGGGACAGGGGGCTACGAGCAGTACTTC.

In its sample, this clonotype was seen a few times. The gene calls are TRBV7-3 and TRBJ2-6; no reliable D call. Germline lookup yields CDR1 SGHTA and CDR2 FQGTGA. V was trimmed by 5 bases and J by 0 bases, leaving 8 bases between them. The CDR3 loop spans 15 amino acids. The chain's CDR3 is CASSPNFSGANVLTF. CDR3 nucleotides: TGTGCCAGCAGCCCTAATTTCTCTGGGGCCAACGTCCTGACTTTC.

This clonotype was seen at least ten times. V gene TRBV11-2 combines with J gene TRBJ2-7; TRBD1 is a possible D gene (5 bases). Trimming stripped 5 bases from V and 4 bases from J, with 15 bases between. This CDR3 has 14 amino acids. Per germline, CDR1 SGHAT and CDR2 FQNNGV. CDR3 amino acids: CASSPTTPGYEQYF. In nucleotides, the CDR3 is TGTGCCAGCAGCCCAACGACCCCAGGGTACGAGCAGTACTTC.

The V and J genes are TRBV5-1 and TRBJ2-7, with D possibly TRBD2 on 5 matching bases. With 1 base removed from V and 5 bases from J, the gap between germline ends came to 10 bases. In germline, CDR1 is SGHRS, CDR2 YFSETQ. This CDR3 has 13 residues. The CDR3 nucleotides read TGCGCCAGCAGCTTGTTGGGGAGCGACGAGCAGTACTTC. Amino acid sequence: CASSLLGSDEQYF.

This clonotype was seen more than once but under ten times. This chain uses TRBV3-1 with TRBJ2-7; D may be TRBD2 (5 bases). The CDR3 length is 15 residues. Germline V gives CDR1 LGHDT, CDR2 YNNKEL (reference sequence). The V end was cut by 4 bases, the J end by 3 bases, with 16 bases between. Here the CDR3 DNA reads TGTGCCAGCAGCCGACCCTCGGCGGGTGGCTACGAGCAGTACTTC. It translates to CASSRPSAGGYEQYF.

This clonotype appeared many times. The V call is TRBV2, the J call TRBJ2-7; 8 bases fit TRBD1. V was clipped by 6 bases and J by 7 bases; unmatched bases: 14. The CDR3 totals 15 residues. The germline CDR1 and CDR2 sequences are SNHLY and FYNNEI. CDR3 in amino acids: CASSPPGTGIREQYF. The CDR3 DNA reads TGTGCCAGCAGCCCTCCCGGGACAGGTATACGGGAGCAGTACTTC.

This clonotype was recorded many times. The chain uses TRBV28 and TRBJ1-1; 8 bases fit TRBD1. Germline V CDR1 and CDR2: MDHEN, SYDVKM. This CDR3 has 16 amino acids. The V and J ends lost 4 bases and 11 bases, in that order; junction bases with no gene match: 18. The CDR3 coding sequence is TGTGCCAGCAGTTATTCATGGAGGGACAGGATAATAGATGCTTTCTTT. This gives the protein CASSYSWRDRIIDAFF.

The chain is built from TRBV18 and TRBJ2-7, with 9 positions matching TRBD1. V was pared by 5 bases and J by 2 bases, with 4 bases of the junction left unmatched. Germline values: CDR1 KGHSH, CDR2 LQKENI. The CDR3 consists of 14 residues. DNA of the CDR3: TGTGCCAGCTCAGACCGGGACAGGGCCTACGAGCAGTACTTC. This encodes CASSDRDRAYEQYF.

The chain carries TRBV4-2 and TRBJ2-3, with TRBD2 matching 8 bases. In germline, CDR1 is LGHNA, CDR2 YNFKEQ. V was clipped by 0 bases and J by 1 base; unmatched bases: 6. This CDR3 is 17 amino acids long. The CDR3 loop is CASSQDERGGGTDTQYF. CDR3 in DNA: TGTGCCAGCAGCCAAGATGAACGGGGGGGGGGCACAGATACGCAGTATTTT.

This clonotype appeared many times. The chain joins TRBV2 to TRBJ1-4, with no clear D. The V gene lost 9 bases and the J gene lost 1 base, with 18 bases spanning the gap. The germline V gene encodes CDR1 SNHLY and CDR2 FYNNEI. CDR3 length: 16 residues. Here the CDR3 reads CARGIDRLGTNEKLFF. The CDR3 DNA sequence: TGTGCCAGGGGGATAGATCGGTTGGGAACTAATGAAAAACTGTTTTTT.

This clonotype was seen a single time. V and J are TRBV4-1 and TRBJ1-6, with D unclear. Deletions cut 4 bases from V and 7 bases from J, with 20 bases between. Germline CDR1 is MGHRA and CDR2 is YSYEKL. The CDR3 is 17 amino acids. In DNA form, the CDR3 reads TGCGCCAGCAGCCTGTGGCTGCTGGCGCGGTTGAATTCACCCCTCCACTTT. Its protein product is CASSLWLLARLNSPLHF.

This clonotype showed up many times. The chain combines TRBV5-1 with TRBJ1-1; D is possibly TRBD1 (5 bases). Germline values: CDR1 SGHRS, CDR2 YFSETQ. The CDR3 extends over 12 amino acids. With 5 bases removed from V and 4 bases from J, the gap between germline ends came to 9 bases. CDR3 sequence (DNA): TGCGCCAGCAGTTCGACAGCCACTGAAGCTTTCTTT. This encodes CASSSTATEAFF.

This clonotype was counted many times. The chain uses TRBV7-2 and TRBJ2-7; D may be TRBD2 (6 bases). The CDR3 runs to 15 residues. Germline V gives CDR1 SGHTA, CDR2 FQGNSA. V lost 1 base and J 2 bases, leaving 12 bases between the germline ends. The CDR3: CASSLGGSGTYEQYF. The DNA for the CDR3 is TGTGCCAGCAGCTTAGGTGGTAGCGGAACCTACGAGCAGTACTTC.

This clonotype was observed at least ten times. This chain connects TRBV12-3 or TRBV12-4 to TRBJ1-1; D remains ambiguous. V was pared by 5 bases and J by 5 bases, with 12 bases between. There are 13 residues in the CDR3. The DNA of the CDR3 is TGTGCCAGCAGTAAAGTCGGCCGGACTGAAGCTTTCTTT. Translated: CASSKVGRTEAFF.

The chain joins TRBV4-2 to TRBJ1-6; tentatively, D is TRBD1 (5 bases). V was pared by 3 bases and J by 6 bases, with 9 bases between. The CDR3 is made up of 14 amino acids. Germline V gene sequence: CDR1 LGHNA, CDR2 YNFKEQ. In DNA form, the CDR3 reads TGTGCCAGCAGCCACGCAGGGCTTAATTCACCCCTCCACTTT. It translates to CASSHAGLNSPLHF.

V usage is TRBV20-1 and J usage is TRBJ2-3; no clear D gene. CDR1 is DFQATT and CDR2 is SNEGSKA in the germline V gene (reference sequence). CDR3 size: 14 residues. V was shortened by 5 bases and J by 0 bases, with 12 bases between the two germline ends. The CDR3 loop reads CSAPGGRSTDTQYF. CDR3 DNA: TGCAGTGCTCCTGGTGGGCGGAGCACAGATACGCAGTATTTT.

This clonotype occurred many times. This rearrangement joins TRBV20-1 to TRBJ2-1; TRBD2 aligns across 11 bases. CDR1 is DFQATT and CDR2 is SNEGSKA in the germline V gene (reference sequence). V lost 5 bases to trimming and J lost 4 bases; unmatched junction nucleotides: 4. The CDR3 totals 14 residues. The CDR3 region is CSADTSGGYNEQFF. The CDR3, as DNA: TGCAGTGCTGATACTAGCGGGGGTTACAATGAGCAGTTCTTC.

At least ten counts were recorded for this clonotype. This chain links TRBV28 with TRBJ1-6; unclear D gene. Trimming removed 6 bases from V and 10 bases from J, with 16 bases in between. Germline values: CDR1 MDHEN, CDR2 SYDVKM. The CDR3 is made up of 14 amino acids. CDR3 in amino acids: CASSAHGERSPLHF. The CDR3 DNA is TGTGCCAGCAGCGCACACGGGGAGAGGTCACCCCTCCACTTT.

This sequence joins TRBV28 and TRBJ2-1, with 9 nucleotides matching TRBD2. Germline CDR1 and CDR2: MDHEN and SYDVKM. The ends lost 6 bases at V and 7 bases at J; junction bases unmatched: 7. The CDR3 has 14 residues. Here the CDR3 reads CASRGGGRVNEQFF. CDR3 bases: TGTGCCAGCAGAGGAGGCGGGAGGGTTAATGAGCAGTTCTTC.

Ten or more counts support this clonotype. This chain connects TRBV11-2 to TRBJ2-6; perhaps TRBD2 as D (5 bases). Trimming took off 6 bases at V and 1 base at J, with 19 bases between the two ends. Germline CDR1 is SGHAT and CDR2 is FQNNGV. This CDR3 is built from 18 residues. The CDR3 loop reads CASSNVGVSISGANVLTF. The CDR3 nucleotides are TGTGCCAGCAGTAATGTCGGGGTGTCGATATCTGGGGCCAACGTCCTGACTTTC.